Each of the 10 T cell receptor beta chains below was sequenced from the same sample in a study of blood T cell repertoires in COVID-19. The assay was immunoSEQ multiplex PCR, and TCRdb's table has in-frame clones only and misses some. This sample yields some 300,000 clones, of which over 75% are seen a single time; over 8% belongs to the top ten. Input material: PBMCs or T cells enriched from blood (not recorded which). The receptor set was obtained from a woman in her forties who had recovered from COVID-19.

This sequence joins TRBV11-2 and TRBJ2-7, with no clear D. This CDR3 comprises 16 residues. V lost 5 bases and J 2 bases, leaving 19 bases between the germline ends. Looked up from germline, CDR1 is SGHAT and CDR2 is FQNNGV. CDR3 loop: CASSPSPQFIAYEQYF. DNA of the CDR3: TGTGCCAGCAGCCCATCTCCCCAATTTATAGCCTACGAGCAGTACTTC.

The V call is TRBV11-1, the J call TRBJ2-2; TRBD1 might be the D (6 bases). Germline values: CDR1 SGHAT, CDR2 FQDESV (reference sequence). V was pared by 1 base and J by 4 bases, with 13 bases between. The CDR3 has 16 residues. CDR3 coding DNA: TGTGCCAGCAGCTTAGTTTCGACAGGATTCACCGGGGAGCTGTTTTTT. Amino acids: CASSLVSTGFTGELFF.

V gene TRBV30 combines with J gene TRBJ1-5, with unresolved D. The CDR3 has 14 residues. In germline, CDR1 is GTSNPN, CDR2 SVGIG (reference sequence). V gave up 2 bases and J gave up 4 bases, with 12 bases separating them. The CDR3 region is CAWSSTALNQPQHF. CDR3 nucleotide sequence: TGTGCCTGGAGTTCAACAGCACTTAATCAGCCCCAGCATTTT.

The rearrangement joins TRBV23-1 to TRBJ1-6, with 8 bases fitting TRBD1. TRBV23-1 is an ORF, and what it does is uncertain. The junction had 7 bases not matched to a gene; V was cut back by 2 bases and J by 7 bases. This CDR3 is 16 amino acids long. DNA of the CDR3: TGCGCCAGCAGTCAAAAACAGGGGGTCAAGAATTCACCCCTCCACTTT. Protein product: CASSQKQGVKNSPLHF.

V is TRBV6-5 and J is TRBJ2-7, with D perhaps TRBD1 (6 bases). This CDR3 region has 13 residues. V was shortened by 8 bases and J by 5 bases, with 16 bases between the two germline ends. Germline CDR1 is MNHEY and CDR2 is SVGAGI. In DNA, the CDR3 is TGTGCCAGCGGATACCTGACAGGCGACGAGCAGTACTTC. Its protein is CASGYLTGDEQYF.

This clone was seen only once. The rearrangement links TRBV29-1 to TRBJ1-2; D might be TRBD1 (6 bases). CDR3 length: 16 amino acids. V was cut by 4 bases and J by 4 bases, with 22 bases left in between. Germline-derived CDR1 and CDR2 are SQVTM and ANQGSEA. The CDR3 region is CSVGNSGVGRVYGYTF. The CDR3, as DNA: TGCAGCGTTGGAAATTCAGGGGTCGGGCGCGTCTATGGCTACACCTTC.

The table lists this clone with a count of one. The chain carries TRBV5-1 and TRBJ2-3; 11 nucleotides align to TRBD2. Germline lookup yields CDR1 SGHRS and CDR2 YFSETQ. The CDR3 runs to 16 residues. Losses at the gene ends were 4 bases for V and 0 bases for J; bases not matched to a gene: 4. CDR3 nucleotides: TGCGCCAGCAGCACGGGACTAGCGGCTAGCACAGATACGCAGTATTTT. It specifies CASSTGLAASTDTQYF.

The rearrangement joins TRBV3-1 (or the pseudogene TRBV3-2) to TRBJ2-1; D is unresolved. The CDR3 totals 15 residues. The V and J ends lost 0 bases and 3 bases respectively, with 9 bases between them. Germline CDR1 reads LGHDT; CDR2 reads YNNKEL (reference sequence). The CDR3 spells CASSQERGLYNEQFF. The CDR3 region has the DNA TGTGCCAGCAGCCAAGAAAGAGGTCTCTACAATGAGCAGTTCTTC.

The chain joins TRBV4-2 to TRBJ2-5; D may be TRBD1 (5 bases). Germline V gene lookup returns CDR1 LGHNA and CDR2 YNFKEQ. CDR3 size: 18 residues. Trimming stripped 0 bases from V and 5 bases from J, with 22 bases between. The CDR3 protein is CASSQDLKPAGRLETQYF. In DNA form, the CDR3 reads TGTGCCAGCAGCCAAGATCTAAAGCCGGCAGGGCGTCTGGAGACCCAGTACTTC.

The chain uses TRBV28 and TRBJ1-2; the D gene is possibly TRBD1 (6 bases). CDR3 length: 13 residues. V shed 3 bases and J shed 5 bases, with 10 bases lying between them. CDR1 and CDR2 from the germline V gene are MDHEN and SYDVKM. CDR3 residues: CASSFRGWYGYTF. As DNA, the CDR3 is TGTGCCAGCAGTTTCAGGGGTTGGTATGGCTACACCTTC.